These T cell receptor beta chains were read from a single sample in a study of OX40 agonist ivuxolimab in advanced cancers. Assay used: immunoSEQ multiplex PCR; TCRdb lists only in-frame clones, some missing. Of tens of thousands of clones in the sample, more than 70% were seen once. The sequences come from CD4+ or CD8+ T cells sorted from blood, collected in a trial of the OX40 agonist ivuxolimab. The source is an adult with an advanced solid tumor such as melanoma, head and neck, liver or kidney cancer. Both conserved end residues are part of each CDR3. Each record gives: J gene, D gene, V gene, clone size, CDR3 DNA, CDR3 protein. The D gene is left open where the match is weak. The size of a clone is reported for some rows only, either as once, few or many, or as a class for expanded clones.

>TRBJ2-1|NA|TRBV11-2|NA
TGTGCCAGCAGCCTCCCTTTTATCCCGACGCCCAATGAGCAGTTCTTC
CASSLPFIPTPNEQFF
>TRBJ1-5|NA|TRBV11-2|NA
TGTGCCAGCAGCACCACAGGGTCCAATCAGCCCCAGCATTTT
CASSTTGSNQPQHF
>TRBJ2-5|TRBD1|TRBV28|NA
TGTGCCAGCAGTTTACCGGACAGGGAAGAGACCCAGTACTTC
CASSLPDREETQYF
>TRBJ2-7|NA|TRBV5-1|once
TGCGCCAGCAGCACGTACGGGAGCTCCTACGAGCAGTACTTC
CASSTYGSSYEQYF
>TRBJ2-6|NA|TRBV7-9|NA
TGTGCCAGCAGCTTTCATGCATCAGGGGCCAACGTCCTGACTTTC
CASSFHASGANVLTF
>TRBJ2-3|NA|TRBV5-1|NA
TGCGCCAGCAGCCCGCGGAAAGGGATAGTGGGGGGCTCAGATACGCAGTATTTT
CASSPRKGIVGGSDTQYF
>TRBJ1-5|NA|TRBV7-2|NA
TGTGCCAGCAGCCAAGAGGCAGGGGAGGATCAGCCCCAGCATTTT
CASSQEAGEDQPQHF
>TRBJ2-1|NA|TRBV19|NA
TGTGCCTCACCCCCAGCCTACGGCTCCTACAATGAGCAGTTCTTC
CASPPAYGSYNEQFF
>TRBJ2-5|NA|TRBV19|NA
TGTGCCAGCGGATCTCTAGGAGGAGAGACCCAGTACTTC
CASGSLGGETQYF
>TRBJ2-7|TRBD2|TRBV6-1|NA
TGTGCCAGCAGGGCCGCGGGGGGCTCCTACGAGCAGTACTTC
CASRAAGGSYEQYF
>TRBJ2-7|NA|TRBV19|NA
TGTGCCAGTAGTACGTTGGACACCCGCGGCGAGCAGTACTTC
CASSTLDTRGEQYF
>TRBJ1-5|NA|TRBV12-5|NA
TGTGCTAGTTCGTGGGGGGACAATCAGCCCCAGCATTTT
CASSWGDNQPQHF
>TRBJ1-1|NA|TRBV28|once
TGTGCCAGCAGTTTATCCGGCTACACTGAAGCTTTCTTT
CASSLSGYTEAFF
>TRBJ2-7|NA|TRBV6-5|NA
TGTGCCAGCAGTTACTGGCAGGGGCTCTACGAGCAGTACTTC
CASSYWQGLYEQYF
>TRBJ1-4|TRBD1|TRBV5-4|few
TGTGCCAGCAGCTTGACAGGGGCGACTAATGAAAAACTGTTTTTT
CASSLTGATNEKLFF
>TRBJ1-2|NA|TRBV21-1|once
TGTGCCAACTTTGGGGACCCAACCTTTAACTATGGCTACACCTTC
CANFGDPTFNYGYTF
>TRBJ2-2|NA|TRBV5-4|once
TGTGCCAGCAGCTTAGGGACTGGAAACACCGGGGAGCTGTTTTTT
CASSLGTGNTGELFF
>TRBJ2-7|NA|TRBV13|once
TGTGCCAGCAGCTTATTTGGGGGAGGCCGCGGGCAGTACTTC
CASSLFGGGRGQYF
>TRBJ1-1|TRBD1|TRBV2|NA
TGTGCCAGCAGTCCACAGGGGTCGGGCACTGAAGCTTTCTTT
CASSPQGSGTEAFF
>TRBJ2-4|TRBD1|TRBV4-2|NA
TGTGCCAGCAGCCTCAGACCCGGGACAGGGAGTTCCAAAAACATTCAGTACTTC
CASSLRPGTGSSKNIQYF
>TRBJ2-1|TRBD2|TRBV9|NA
TGTGCCAGCAGCCCTAGCGGGGGACCAAACAATGAGCAGTTCTTC
CASSPSGGPNNEQFF
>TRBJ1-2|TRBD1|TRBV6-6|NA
TGTGCCGGACGACAGGGGACTTACTATGGCTACACCTTC
CAGRQGTYYGYTF
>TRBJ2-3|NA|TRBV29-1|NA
TGCAGCGTTGACCAGGGGGATACGCAGTATTTT
CSVDQGDTQYF
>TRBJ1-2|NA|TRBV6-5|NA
TGTGCCAGCAGTTCCCAGGGGAGGACGAACTATGGCTACACCTTC
CASSSQGRTNYGYTF
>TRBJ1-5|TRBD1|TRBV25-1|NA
TGTGCCAGCAGTGAAAATACAGGGGGCGGCAATCAGCCCCAGCATTTT
CASSENTGGGNQPQHF
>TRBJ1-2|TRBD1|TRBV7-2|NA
TGTGCCAGCAGCTTATGGGGACAGGGAATGGAACGTGGCTACACCTTC
CASSLWGQGMERGYTF
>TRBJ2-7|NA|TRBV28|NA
TGTGCCAGCAGTCAGCCCTACGAGCAGTACTTC
CASSQPYEQYF
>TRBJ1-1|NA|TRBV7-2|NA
TGTGCCAGCAGCCAGCAGGGCGTGAGCACTGAAGCTTTCTTT
CASSQQGVSTEAFF
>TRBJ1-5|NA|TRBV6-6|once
TGTGCCAGCAGATCTTTTAGCATGGTCAGGCAGCCCCAGCATTTT
CASRSFSMVRQPQHF
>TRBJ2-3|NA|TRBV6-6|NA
TGTGCCAGCAGGAAAAATGGAGGGGGCGGCGTTCCGCAGTATTTT
CASRKNGGGGVPQYF
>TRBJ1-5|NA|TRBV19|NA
TGTGCCAGTAGTATACAGGGACGAGCGAATCAGCCCCAGCATTTT
CASSIQGRANQPQHF
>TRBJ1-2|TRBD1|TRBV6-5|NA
TGTGCCAGCAGCCGCGCGACAGGGGCCGGTTATGGCTACACCTTC
CASSRATGAGYGYTF
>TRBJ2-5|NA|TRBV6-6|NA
TGTGCCAGCAGTTACGTCAGTGCCCAAGAGACCCAGTACTTC
CASSYVSAQETQYF
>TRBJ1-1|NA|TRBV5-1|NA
TGCGCCAGCAGCTTGGGTGGGAACACTGAAGCTTTCTTT
CASSLGGNTEAFF
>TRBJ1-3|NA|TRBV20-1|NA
TGCAGTGCTAAACCCGGAAACACCATATATTTT
CSAKPGNTIYF
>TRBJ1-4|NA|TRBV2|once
TGTGCCAGCAGTGAACTGGGGCCGGCTAATGAAAAACTGTTTTTT
CASSELGPANEKLFF
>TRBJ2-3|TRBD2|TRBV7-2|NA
TGTGCCAGCAGCTTAGAAGGAGCGGGAGCGACAGATACGCAGTATTTT
CASSLEGAGATDTQYF
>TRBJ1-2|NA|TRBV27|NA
TGTGCCAGCAGCCAAGGGGGTTTACCCGAAGGCTACACCTTC
CASSQGGLPEGYTF
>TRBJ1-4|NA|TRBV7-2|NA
TGTGCCAGCAGCTTAGAAAGGCCTGAAGCAAGGGGTGAAAAACTGTTTTTT
CASSLERPEARGEKLFF
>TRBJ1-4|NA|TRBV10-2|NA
TGCGCCAGCAGTGAATTTACGGATTCCGAAAAACTGTTTTTT
CASSEFTDSEKLFF
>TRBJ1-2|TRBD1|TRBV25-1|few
TGTGCCAGCAGTACCGGGACAGGGGTCTATGGCTACACCTTC
CASSTGTGVYGYTF
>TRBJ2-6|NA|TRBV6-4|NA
TGTGCCAGCAGCGGAGGGGTTAGCGGGGCCAACGTCCTGACTTTC
CASSGGVSGANVLTF
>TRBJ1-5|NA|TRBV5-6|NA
TGTGCCAGCAGCTTGGGGGGCCGCACCGATCAACCCCAGCATTTT
CASSLGGRTDQPQHF
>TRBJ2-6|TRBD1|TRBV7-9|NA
TGTGCCAGCAGCTCATTAGGGGGCGCTGGGGCCAACGTCCTGACTTTC
CASSSLGGAGANVLTF
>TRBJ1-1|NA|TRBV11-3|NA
TGTGCCAGCAGCTCCCAAGGGGCGGACACTGAAGCTTTCTTT
CASSSQGADTEAFF
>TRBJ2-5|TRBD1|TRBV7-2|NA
TGTGCCAGCAGCCAACGACAGGGGGCAGAGACCCAGTACTTC
CASSQRQGAETQYF
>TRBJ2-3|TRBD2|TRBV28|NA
TGTGCCAGCAGTCCACCGGGACTAGCGGGAGCTAGCACAGATACGCAGTATTTT
CASSPPGLAGASTDTQYF
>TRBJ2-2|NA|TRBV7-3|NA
TGTGCCAGCAGCTTAAAGGAGGCCGGGGAGCTGTTTTTT
CASSLKEAGELFF
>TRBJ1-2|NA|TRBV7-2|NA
TGTGCCAGCAGTATACCTCCCGGGACACTTTATGGCTACACCTTC
CASSIPPGTLYGYTF
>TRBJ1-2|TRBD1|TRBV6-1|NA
TGTGCCAGCACCGACAGGGGGCTTTCTAATGGCTACACCTTC
CASTDRGLSNGYTF
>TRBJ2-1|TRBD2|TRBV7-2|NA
TGTGCCAGCAGCTTAGTGGCTAGCGGGGGGGCATACAATGAGCAGTTCTTC
CASSLVASGGAYNEQFF
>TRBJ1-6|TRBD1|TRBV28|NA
TGTGCCAGCAGCGACCGGGACAGGGATGATTATAATTCACCCCTCCACTTT
CASSDRDRDDYNSPLHF